The clone carrying this TCR beta chain was seen more than once but under ten times. Antigen: not known. The CDR3 totals 15 residues. Germline CDR1 reads SGHRS; CDR2 reads YFSETQ. Trimming removed 5 bases at V and 1 base at J, with 15 bases between. Using its own MiXCR run on the reads, TCRdb lists one record per CDR3 protein. Of more than 150,000 distinct CDR3 sequences listed, 20% to 30% were seen once; the top ten hold 9.5% to 13%. This sample is drawn from a study of T cell repertoires in cytomegalovirus infection. About the research overall: It can be stated that public TCR beta signatures indicated CMV infection as well as a matching HLA type. Regarding the study as a whole: Within the response measured ex vivo, HLA-C-restricted CMV-specific TCR beta clonotypes were dominant. Cumulative public TCR beta family frequency identified CMV carriers with the relevant HLA.

Sequencing input: PBMCs. The clonotype was recovered from a human donor in good health (CMV status not recorded). Some clones in this sample may be carry-over from other donors' samples. J is TRBJ1-1 and V is TRBV5-1; maybe TRBD1 (5 bases). The CDR3: CASRLLWGGNTEAFF. The DNA of the CDR3 is TGCGCCAGCAGACTGCTCTGGGGGGGGAACACTGAAGCTTTCTTT. Looking up the rest from reference TRBV5-1 and TRBJ1-1 gives the full variable domain: KAGVTQTPRYLIKTRGQQVTLSCSPISGHRSVSWYQQTPGQGLQFLFEYFSETQRNKGNFPGRFSGRQFSNSRSEMNVSTLELGDSALYLCASRLLWGGNTEAFFGQGTRLTVV.